This TCR beta chain was identified during a study of beta chain features in type 1 diabetes. Overall study findings and caveats: cDNA-based sequencing might over-represent cells highly expressing TCR. Moderately but significantly shorter TCRB CDR3s were found in Type 1 diabetes patients in all four CD4+ subsets.

Using CD45RO/CCR7/CD25/CD127/CD95/CD27, CD4+ naive, central memory, regulatory and stem cell-like memory cells were sorted. Remarks on this clone: Its antigen is as yet unknown.

In germline, CDR1 is LNHDA, CDR2 SQIVND (reference sequence). The ends were cut back, 5 bases at V and 4 bases at J, with 6 bases in the middle. This CDR3 has 13 residues. Every bit of the isolated RNA underwent reverse transcription, so sequencing read expressed TCRB transcripts. Average reads for naive, central memory and regulatory T cell samples were about 3.57 million. Data came from immunoSEQ multiplex PCR; TCRdb stores just in-frame clones and leaves some out. The sample contains over 200,000 clones, approximately 11% of which appear only once. This chain uses TRBV19 with TRBJ1-6, with D possibly TRBD1 on 5 matching bases. The sequencing input was naive CD4+ T cells from blood. This clonotype was sampled from a man aged 30 to 39 with type 1 diabetes. Here the CDR3 reads CASSGGYNSPLHF. CDR3 in DNA: TGTGCCAGTAGTGGGGGGTATAATTCACCCCTCCACTTT.